Shown below are 11 T cell receptor beta chains from a single sample sequenced in a study of T cell responses to AZD1222 COVID-19 vaccine (TCRdb year 2021). Library method: the immunoSEQ multiplex PCR assay. In its TCRdb copy, this immuneACCESS table keeps in-frame sequences only and misses some clones. Where compared with another copy, unresolved V genes explain less than half of these, and the others have no known cause. The sample table shows about 70,000 clones, and 88% are seen once. Clones ranked in the top ten supply 4% to 5% of the sample. The time point label for this specimen denotes: about 28 days (+/-7) after the second vaccine dose. The treatment or condition label corresponds to: meningococcal conjugate vaccine given as trial control. This specimen was peripheral blood, taken 28 days after the second dose of the MenACWY control vaccine. All receptors come from an adult who received the MenACWY meningococcal vaccine as a control.

V is TRBV6-5 and J is TRBJ2-7; D gene ambiguous. V lost 6 bases, J lost 3 bases, and 15 bases lay in between. CDR1 is MNHEY, CDR2 SVGAGI, per germline. CDR3 length: 14 amino acids. CDR3 sequence reads: CASSLRRAYYEQYF. In DNA form, the CDR3 reads TGTGCCAGCAGCTTACGTCGGGCATACTACGAGCAGTACTTC.

The J gene is TRBJ2-1, the V gene TRBV10-1; TRBD1 matches at 7 bases. V dropped 8 bases and J dropped 9; count of bases not matched to a gene: 10. The CDR3 loop spans 13 amino acids. CDR1 is WNHNN, CDR2 SYGVQD, per germline (reference sequence). As DNA, the CDR3 is TGCGCCAGCGCCAAAAACAGGGGTGGTGAGCAGTTCTTC. It codes for CASAKNRGGEQFF.

The rearrangement uses TRBV4-1 and TRBJ2-1, with 7 bases matching TRBD1. The CDR3 runs to 16 residues. The junction had 11 bases not matched to a gene; V was cut back by 4 bases and J by 5 bases. Germline V gives CDR1 MGHRA, CDR2 YSYEKL. The CDR3 DNA follows: TGCGCCAGCAGCCCTTTGAACAGGGGCATCAACAATGAGCAGTTCTTC. Translated, it gives CASSPLNRGINNEQFF.

The chain links TRBV28 to TRBJ2-2, with D possibly matching TRBD1 (6 bases). CDR3 length: 14 residues. Between the trimmed V and J ends, which lost 10 bases and 4 bases, there was a span of 16 bases. The germline V gene has CDR1 MDHEN and CDR2 SYDVKM. The CDR3 region has the DNA TGTGCCACCAGGCTACAGGGTACCACCGGGGAGCTGTTTTTT. Its translation is CATRLQGTTGELFF.

This chain joins TRBV29-1 and TRBJ1-2; the D is unclear. V lost 0 bases and J 4 bases, leaving 0 bases between the germline ends. Germline V gives CDR1 SQVTM, CDR2 ANQGSEA. There are 10 residues in the CDR3. CDR3 in DNA: TGCAGCGTTGAAGACTATGGCTACACCTTC. This gives the protein CSVEDYGYTF.

The genes are TRBV25-1 and TRBJ2-4; either TRBD1 or TRBD2 may supply D (5 bases each). CDR1 and CDR2 from the germline V gene are MGHDK and SYGVNS. Trimming removed 2 bases at V and 11 bases at J, with 10 bases between. The CDR3 has 12 residues. DNA for the CDR3: TGTGCCAGCAGTGAAGGTGGGGGACTTCAGTACTTC. Protein sequence: CASSEGGGLQYF.

The sample holds a few counts of this clone. The chain couples TRBV10-3 to TRBJ1-5; 11 bases match TRBD1. The CDR3 loop spans 14 amino acids. The ends lost 5 bases at V and 5 bases at J; junction bases unmatched: 2. Germline CDR1 reads ENHRY; CDR2 reads SYGVKD. The CDR3 spells CAISLGQGDQPQHF. The CDR3 DNA is TGTGCCATCAGTCTGGGACAGGGGGATCAGCCCCAGCATTTT.

V and J are TRBV11-2 and TRBJ2-3; D is unresolved. The length of the CDR3 is 11 residues. Germline lookup yields CDR1 SGHAT and CDR2 FQNNGV. V shed 1 base and J shed 6 bases, with 2 bases lying between them. As DNA, the CDR3 is TGTGCCAGCAGCTTAGGGGATACGCAGTATTTT. It translates to CASSLGDTQYF.

V and J are TRBV28 and TRBJ2-1, with unresolved D. In germline, CDR1 is MDHEN, CDR2 SYDVKM. The CDR3 has 11 residues. The ends were cut back, 5 bases at V and 5 bases at J, with 4 bases in the middle. The CDR3 loop is CASSQDNEQFF. In DNA form, the CDR3 reads TGTGCCAGCAGTCAGGACAATGAGCAGTTCTTC.

The V gene is TRBV5-1, the J gene TRBJ2-3; 13 bases align to TRBD2. Germline V gene sequence: CDR1 SGHRS, CDR2 YFSETQ. After removal of 4 bases from V and 1 base from J, the junction contained 3 bases not matched to a gene. This CDR3 has 16 residues. The CDR3 sequence is CASSLGTSGGTDTQYF. In DNA form, the CDR3 reads TGCGCCAGCAGCCTAGGGACTAGCGGGGGCACAGATACGCAGTATTTT.

The table lists this clone with a count of one. V usage is TRBV28 and J usage is TRBJ2-7; D may be TRBD1 or TRBD2 (5 bases each). Trimming stripped 5 bases from V and 2 bases from J, with 10 bases between. Per germline, CDR1 MDHEN and CDR2 SYDVKM. The length of the CDR3 is 13 residues. CDR3 bases: TGTGCCAGCAGTAGGGACGGAACCTACGAGCAGTACTTC. It specifies CASSRDGTYEQYF.